This T cell receptor (beta chain) was sequenced for a study of blood T cell repertoires in COVID-19. In the study overall: The United States, Italy and Spain were the sources of the acute and convalescent COVID-19 samples. In each case, the material was cDNA or gDNA derived from T cells, B-cell-depleted T cells, or PBMCs.

Under the authors' procedure: It was from reference gene primer amplification that nucleated cell counts were estimated. Here immunoSEQ multiplex PCR was the method, and the copy in TCRdb shows in-frame clones only, minus some. V and J calls plus clone size are reproduced from that table; the DNA served to infer D and trimming. The data show about 230,000 clones, approximately 87% seen once. Germline lookup yields CDR1 MNHEY and CDR2 SVGAGI. This CDR3 is built from 15 residues. Trimming took 5 bases from V and 2 from J, leaving 16 bases between them. The chain joins TRBV6-5 to TRBJ2-7; TRBD1 might be the D (6 bases). Sample: peripheral blood. This receptor was taken from a woman aged 65 to 85 with active or convalescent COVID-19. CDR3: CASSPGTRVPYEQYF. CDR3 bases: TGTGCCAGCAGTCCTGGGACAAGGGTCCCCTACGAGCAGTACTTC.